The next 24 T cell receptor beta chains were all read from a single sample in a study of T cell responses to AZD1222 COVID-19 vaccine. Repertoires were generated with immunoSEQ multiplex PCR, while TCRdb's copy carries only in-frame clones and drops some. The sample includes 150,000 to 200,000 clones, 94% of them seen just once. Sequenced material: peripheral blood, taken on day 0 of AZD1222 vaccination. The origin of the receptors is an adult in good health.

This rearrangement joins TRBV7-8 to TRBJ2-7; 11 bases align to TRBD2. Trimming took 5 bases from V and 6 from J; bases not matched to a gene: 9. Germline assignment: CDR1 SGHVS and CDR2 FQNEAQ. The CDR3 consists of 15 residues. The CDR3, as DNA: TGTGCCAGCAGCCTCTCCCTAGCGGGAGGAGGCGAGCAGTACTTC. This encodes CASSLSLAGGGEQYF.

The rearrangement joins TRBV6-2 or TRBV6-3 to TRBJ2-2; 10 bases are shared with TRBD2. Germline lookup yields CDR1 MNHEY and CDR2 SVGEGT. With 4 bases clipped from V and 3 bases from J, the junction kept 2 bases outside the gene matches. This CDR3 contains 15 residues. The CDR3, as DNA: TGTGCCAGCAGTTGGCTAGCGGGAGACACCGGGGAGCTGTTTTTT. Its translation: CASSWLAGDTGELFF.

The chain links TRBV3-1 (or the pseudogene TRBV3-2) to TRBJ1-5; D may be TRBD1 (6 bases). The CDR3 has 15 residues. V lost 2 bases and J 9 bases, leaving 17 bases between the germline ends. CDR1 and CDR2 from the germline V gene are LGHDT and YNNKEL (reference sequence). CDR3 residues: CASSQNPGHKRPQHF. The DNA of the CDR3 is TGTGCCAGCAGCCAAAATCCGGGACATAAGCGGCCCCAGCATTTT.

This chain joins TRBV11-2 and TRBJ2-7, with TRBD2 matching over 10 bases. Germline V gives CDR1 SGHAT, CDR2 FQNNGV. This CDR3 contains 17 residues. Trimming took 2 bases from V and 2 from J; bases not matched to a gene: 9. The CDR3 reads CASSLPLTSGDPYEQYF. The DNA of the CDR3 is TGTGCCAGCAGCTTACCCCTTACTAGCGGGGACCCCTACGAGCAGTACTTC.

This chain uses TRBV6-5 with TRBJ1-1; D remains ambiguous. The CDR3 sequence is 14 residues long. The germline gives CDR1 MNHEY, CDR2 SVGAGI. V lost 2 bases and J lost 4, with 11 bases in between. The DNA for the CDR3 is TGTGCCAGCAGTTACAGGCGCCGGACCACTGAAGCTTTCTTT. Protein sequence: CASSYRRRTTEAFF.

V and J are TRBV27 and TRBJ1-3; TRBD1 is a possible D gene (6 bases). The CDR3 totals 14 residues. Trimming took off 0 bases at V and 6 bases at J, with 9 bases between the two ends. Germline CDR1 MNHEY, CDR2 SMNVEV (reference sequence). CDR3 residues: CASSLSGGVNTIYF. The CDR3 coding sequence is TGTGCCAGCAGTTTATCGGGGGGCGTAAACACCATATATTTT.

J is TRBJ1-4 and V is TRBV5-4; the D gene is possibly TRBD1 (6 bases). The CDR3 consists of 17 residues. Trimming pared 0 bases from V and 0 bases from J, leaving 12 bases between. The germline CDR1 and CDR2 sequences are SGHNT and YYREEE (reference sequence). The CDR3 here is CASSLGGGYATNEKLFF. Here the CDR3 DNA reads TGTGCCAGCAGCTTGGGTGGGGGCTATGCAACTAATGAAAAACTGTTTTTT.

The V gene is TRBV7-6, the J gene TRBJ2-6; D is uncertain. Trimming cost V 1 base and J 1 base, with 5 bases left between them. From germline, CDR1 is SGHVS and CDR2 FNYEAQ. There are 15 residues in the CDR3. The DNA of the CDR3 is TGTGCCAGCAGCTTAGAGCCGTCTGGGGCCAACGTCCTGACTTTC. Amino acids: CASSLEPSGANVLTF.

This clone was observed once. The V and J genes are TRBV7-9 and TRBJ1-2; the D gene is possibly TRBD1 (5 bases). CDR1 and CDR2 from the germline V gene are SEHNR and FQNEAQ (reference sequence). V lost 2 bases, J lost 1 base, and 11 bases lay in between. The CDR3 runs to 15 residues. CDR3 in amino acids: CASSLSGGLNYGYTF. The CDR3 nucleotides are TGTGCCAGCAGCTTATCGGGGGGTCTTAACTATGGCTACACCTTC.

The chain has TRBV30 and TRBJ2-1; D remains unclear. The CDR3 extends over 14 amino acids. V was clipped by 2 bases and J by 0 bases, with 8 bases between them. Germline V gene data show CDR1 as GTSNPN and CDR2 as SVGIG (reference sequence). The CDR3 protein is CAWSSESSYNEQFF. The CDR3 coding sequence is TGTGCCTGGAGTAGCGAAAGCTCCTACAATGAGCAGTTCTTC.

The chain couples TRBV24-1 to TRBJ2-3; D gene ambiguous. V shed 1 base and J shed 6 bases, with 4 bases lying between them. CDR1 is KGHDR, CDR2 SFDVKD, per germline. The CDR3 runs 12 residues. The CDR3 loop reads CATSDFLDTQYF. The CDR3 coding sequence is TGTGCCACCAGTGATTTCCTCGATACGCAGTATTTT.

The chain recombines TRBV6-5 with TRBJ1-4, with a possible D match to TRBD1 (6 bases). In germline, CDR1 is MNHEY, CDR2 SVGAGI. V was trimmed by 7 bases and J by 3 bases, leaving 15 bases between them. The CDR3 loop spans 15 amino acids. CDR3 sequence reads: CASTRGGQSNEKLFF. In DNA form, the CDR3 reads TGTGCCAGCACCCGCGGGGGGCAGTCTAATGAAAAACTGTTTTTT.

V usage is TRBV7-3 and J usage is TRBJ1-1, with TRBD1 identical over 7 bases. V lost 4 bases and J lost 2; bases outside the gene matches: 7. Per the germline V gene, CDR1 is SGHTA and CDR2 is FQGTGA. The CDR3 length is 15 residues. CDR3: CASSYSGGGNTEAFF. In DNA form, the CDR3 reads TGTGCCAGCAGCTATTCAGGGGGTGGAAACACTGAAGCTTTCTTT.

J is TRBJ2-1 and V is TRBV7-2; a possible D gene is TRBD2 (5 bases). This CDR3 has 13 amino acids. V was trimmed by 1 base and J by 5 bases, leaving 6 bases between them. Germline V gene sequence: CDR1 SGHTA, CDR2 FQGNSA. CDR3 in DNA: TGTGCCAGCAGCTTAGAGAGGGACAATGAGCAGTTCTTC. This sequence encodes CASSLERDNEQFF. Full variable domain (missing parts from reference TRBV7-2 and TRBJ2-1): GAGVSQSPSNKVTEKGKDVELRCDPISGHTALYWYRQSLGQGLEFLIYFQGNSAPDKSGLPSDRFSAERTGGSVSTLTIQRTQQEDSAVYLCASSLERDNEQFFGPGTRLTVL.

V is TRBV6-1 and J is TRBJ1-1, with D tentatively TRBD1 (5 bases). The V gene's germline CDR1 is MNHNS and CDR2 SASEGT. The germline V and J ends were trimmed by 5 bases and 3 bases, with 16 bases remaining between them. The CDR3 extends over 15 amino acids. DNA for the CDR3: TGTGCCAGCAGTACGCCTGGGGACCCTTACACTGAAGCTTTCTTT. This codes for CASSTPGDPYTEAFF.

The rearrangement links TRBV30 to TRBJ1-3; D gene uncertain. V lost 3 bases and J 8 bases, leaving 8 bases between the germline ends. CDR1 is GTSNPN and CDR2 is SVGIG in the germline V gene (reference sequence). This CDR3 region has 11 residues. The CDR3 sequence: CAWRLLDTIYF. The CDR3 DNA sequence: TGTGCCTGGAGGCTGTTGGACACCATATATTTT.

The chain joins TRBV27 to TRBJ1-2, with D possibly matching TRBD1 (6 bases). V lost 8 bases and J lost 4, with 8 bases in between. Germline lookup yields CDR1 MNHEY and CDR2 SMNVEV (reference sequence). CDR3 length: 11 residues. Written as DNA, the CDR3 is TGTGCCAGCGAGGACAGCTATGGCTACACCTTC. Translating it yields CASEDSYGYTF.

The chain links TRBV7-6 to TRBJ1-5, with D unclear. Trimming removed 3 bases at V and 2 bases at J, with 11 bases between. The CDR3 consists of 15 residues. Germline CDR1 and CDR2: SGHVS and FNYEAQ. The CDR3 sequence: CASSFGPRGNQPQHF. For the CDR3, the DNA is TGTGCCAGCAGCTTCGGGCCAAGGGGCAATCAGCCCCAGCATTTT.

The chain joins TRBV7-9 to TRBJ1-5; TRBD1 aligns across 7 bases. The junction had 6 bases not matched to a gene; V was cut back by 4 bases and J by 3 bases. The CDR3 loop spans 15 amino acids. Germline CDR1 SEHNR, CDR2 FQNEAQ (reference sequence). CDR3 DNA sequence: TGTGCCAGCAGCTCCGGGACAGCTCTCAATCAGCCCCAGCATTTT. Its translation: CASSSGTALNQPQHF.

The chain couples TRBV6-1 to TRBJ2-3; no clear D gene. CDR3 length: 15 amino acids. CDR1 is MNHNS, CDR2 SASEGT, per germline. V was cut by 2 bases and J by 2 bases, with 11 bases left in between. The CDR3 is CASSEQPRFTDTQYF. CDR3 coding DNA: TGTGCCAGCAGTGAACAGCCGAGGTTCACAGATACGCAGTATTTT.

The chain couples TRBV7-6 to TRBJ2-7; the match to TRBD2 covers 7 bases. The CDR3 spans 14 residues. Germline lookup yields CDR1 SGHVS and CDR2 FNYEAQ. Trimming took 5 bases from V and 6 from J; bases not matched to a gene: 10. The CDR3: CASSAWTRLGEQYF. CDR3 in DNA: TGTGCCAGCAGCGCTTGGACTAGACTTGGCGAGCAGTACTTC.

The DNA of the CDR3 is TGTGCCAGCAGCTTAAACGAGGGAGATACGCAGTATTTT. Residues: CASSLNEGDTQYF. The chain has TRBV7-3 and TRBJ2-3; D is perhaps TRBD2 (5 bases). The V gene's germline CDR1 is SGHTA and CDR2 FQGTGA. The CDR3 is 13 amino acids. The V end was cut by 1 base, the J end by 5 bases, with 7 bases between.

The V and J genes are TRBV5-1 and TRBJ1-2; 9 positions agree with TRBD1. Germline V gene data show CDR1 as SGHRS and CDR2 as YFSETQ. The CDR3 extends over 15 amino acids. J was trimmed by 6 bases and V by 4 bases; bases with no gene match: 10. CDR3 amino acids: CASSRGQGYLDGYTF. CDR3 bases: TGCGCCAGCAGCAGGGGACAGGGCTATTTGGATGGCTACACCTTC.

J is TRBJ2-7 and V is TRBV2, with D possibly TRBD1 on 6 matching bases. The CDR3 is 11 amino acids. Between the trimmed V and J ends, which lost 4 bases and 13 bases, there was a span of 14 bases. Germline V gene sequence: CDR1 SNHLY, CDR2 FYNNEI. CDR3 region: CASSGGWDTYF. CDR3 coding DNA: TGTGCCAGCAGTGGGGGGTGGGACACATACTTC.